This T cell receptor beta chain comes out of a study of molecular identifiers for immune sequencing clone quantification. Findings and limits, study-wide: In naive cells, clones above 20 RNA copies held under 1% of molecules, whereas in effector cells they held over 99%.

Worth noting for this clonotype: The antigen is undetermined. A much bigger clone sits one base away, suggesting this may be a read error.

The length of the CDR3 is 13 residues. Germline V lookup: CDR1 SQVTM, CDR2 ANQGSEA. V dropped 3 bases and J dropped 4 bases, with 12 bases sitting between them. Previously described methods and listed TCR primers were employed for the bulk TCR libraries. TCRdb reanalysed the PCR reads using MiXCR and keeps one entry per CDR3 protein. Here the sample spans roughly 100,000 distinct CDR3 sequences, about 35% being singletons. The specimen sequenced was naive CD8+ T cells from blood, with Jurkat cell RNA spiked in. As to subset: FACS-sorted CD8+CD4-CCR7+CD45RA+ naive T cells. The receptor comes from a human donor in good health. Some libraries in this study had Jurkat cell RNA spiked in. The rearrangement joins TRBV29-1 to TRBJ1-2, with no clear D. CDR3 in amino acids: CSVDGKASYGYTF. For the CDR3, the DNA is TGCAGCGTTGATGGAAAGGCATCCTATGGCTACACCTTC.